The 10 T cell receptor beta chains below all came from one sample that was sequenced in a study of CD8 T cells in ankylosing spondylitis. Points from the study as a whole: In ankylosing spondylitis blood, a motif of 7 to 9 highly homologous TCR beta variants appeared characteristic.

TCRdb called the 5' RACE reads again in MiXCR, with one record for every CDR3 protein. This table holds around 490,000 distinct CDR3 sequences, roughly 5.2% found once. No antigens are known for them. Sequences were obtained from blood, either unsorted or a sorted T cell fraction (not recorded which). The receptors originated from a male donor with ankylosing spondylitis.

Many counts were recorded for this clonotype. The chain recombines TRBV7-9 with TRBJ2-5; unclear D gene. CDR1 is SEHNR and CDR2 is FQNEAQ in the germline V gene (reference sequence). The germline V and J ends were trimmed by 2 bases and 0 bases, with 7 bases remaining between them. This CDR3 is built from 14 residues. This chain's CDR3 is CASSLYLDQETQYF. CDR3 nucleotide sequence: TGTGCCAGCAGCTTATATCTAGACCAAGAGACCCAGTACTTC.

This clonotype was picked up a small number of times. The rearrangement joins TRBV10-3 to TRBJ1-4; a weak D match, TRBD1 (5 bases). This CDR3 contains 14 residues. Germline V gives CDR1 ENHRY, CDR2 SYGVKD. Trimming pared 10 bases from V and 0 bases from J, leaving 12 bases between. The CDR3 loop reads CATGETPTNEKLFF. Written as DNA, the CDR3 is TGTGCCACGGGGGAGACTCCAACTAATGAAAAACTGTTTTTT.

This clonotype was detected many times. The rearrangement uses TRBV4-3 and TRBJ2-5; TRBD2 matches 13 bases. The V gene's germline CDR1 is LGHNA and CDR2 YSLEER. Trimming took 4 bases from V and 7 from J; bases not matched to a gene: 12. The CDR3 extends over 17 amino acids. The CDR3 protein is CASSPVSGLAGVVTQYF. CDR3 sequence (DNA): TGCGCCAGCAGCCCAGTCAGCGGACTAGCGGGAGTCGTGACCCAGTACTTC.

This clonotype was counted at least ten times. The chain joins TRBV5-1 to TRBJ2-2; perhaps TRBD1 as D (5 bases). The V end was cut by 1 base, the J end by 6 bases, with 19 bases between. Germline CDR1 SGHRS, CDR2 YFSETQ. The CDR3 has 17 amino acids. The CDR3 bases are TGCGCCAGCAGCTTGAGGAGTCAGGGTAATAACCCCGGGGAGCTGTTTTTT. Translating gives CASSLRSQGNNPGELFF.

This clonotype appeared many times. This CDR3 is CASSEVQGTYYGYTF. The CDR3, as DNA: TGTGCCAGCAGTGAAGTACAGGGGACATACTATGGCTACACCTTC. The chain couples TRBV6-1 to TRBJ1-2; 7 nucleotides match TRBD1. Germline V CDR1 and CDR2: MNHNS, SASEGT. V was pared by 1 base and J by 3 bases, with 5 bases of the junction left unmatched. This CDR3 region has 15 residues.

This clonotype was seen at least ten times. The CDR3 loop reads CSALLATETQYF. In DNA form, the CDR3 reads TGCAGTGCTCTACTAGCTACGGAGACCCAGTACTTC. V and J are TRBV20-1 and TRBJ2-5; a weak D match, TRBD2 (6 bases). The V end was cut by 5 bases, the J end by 5 bases, with 12 bases between. Germline-derived CDR1 and CDR2 are DFQATT and SNEGSKA (reference sequence). The CDR3 runs to 12 residues.

V is TRBV18 and J is TRBJ2-1; 10 nucleotides line up with TRBD1. CDR3 length: 16 residues. V lost 2 bases, J lost 6 bases, and 7 bases stayed unmatched. Per the germline V gene, CDR1 is KGHSH and CDR2 is LQKENI. This CDR3 is CASSPTMGQGSNEQFF. The CDR3 bases are TGTGCCAGCTCACCAACAATGGGACAGGGGTCCAATGAGCAGTTCTTC.

This clonotype was detected many times. The chain joins TRBV4-1 to TRBJ2-6; no clear D gene. The CDR3 has 15 amino acids. CDR1 and CDR2 from the germline V gene are MGHRA and YSYEKL. Trimming removed 4 bases from V and 0 bases from J, with 7 bases in between. The CDR3 DNA reads TGCGCCAGCAGCCCCTGGATCTCTGGGGCCAACGTCCTGACTTTC. It is translated as CASSPWISGANVLTF.

The chain joins TRBV7-2 to TRBJ1-4; D not certain. CDR3 length: 15 residues. Trimming removed 5 bases from V and 2 bases from J, with 12 bases in between. Germline V lookup: CDR1 SGHTA, CDR2 FQGNSA. Here the CDR3 DNA reads TGTGCCAGCAGCACTCAAGGGAGTACTAATGAAAAACTGTTTTTT. Translated: CASSTQGSTNEKLFF.

There are many counts of this clonotype. This chain uses TRBV29-1 with TRBJ2-3; 8 nucleotides match TRBD2. The germline CDR1 and CDR2 sequences are SQVTM and ANQGSEA. The CDR3 spans 15 residues. J was trimmed by 4 bases and V by 7 bases; bases with no gene match: 13. Written as DNA, the CDR3 is TGCAGCGCCGAACGTTCCGGGAGGGGGGCAGATACGCAGTATTTT. Encoded protein: CSAERSGRGADTQYF.